Listed below are T cell receptor beta chains from one sample, sequenced in a study of blood T cell repertoires in COVID-19. Sequencing used immunoSEQ multiplex PCR; TCRdb keeps in-frame clones, though not all of them. The data show about 80,000 clones, with about 80% seen just once and over 9.5% held by the top ten. Sequenced sample: peripheral blood. These receptors all come from a man older than 75 with acute or convalescent COVID-19. Each CDR3 is given with its conserved first and last residue. D genes are given only for firm matches. Clone sizes are given selectively: once, few, many, or a class where the clone is expanded.

v_gene	abundance	len	d_gene	j_gene	CDR3nt	CDR3aa
TRBV5-6	.	15	TRBD1	TRBJ1-2	TGTGCCAGCAGCCGTCGGACAGGGGCTAACTATGGCTACACCTTC	CASSRRTGANYGYTF
TRBV7-2	.	14	TRBD1	TRBJ2-1	TGTGCCAGCAGCCAGGGACAGTCCTACAATGAGCAGTTCTTC	CASSQGQSYNEQFF
TRBV10-3	.	13	.	TRBJ2-1	TGTGCCATCGGATCGGGGTATGGCAATGAGCAGTTCTTC	CAIGSGYGNEQFF
TRBV7-3	.	16	TRBD1	TRBJ2-3	TGTGCCAGCAGCTTCGGACAGGGGACTTTCACAGATACGCAGTATTTT	CASSFGQGTFTDTQYF
TRBV4-1	.	15	TRBD1	TRBJ1-4	TGCGCCAGCAGCCAAGAAGGGACAGGAGGGGGAAAACTGTTTTTT	CASSQEGTGGGKLFF
TRBV6-6	.	11	.	TRBJ1-1	TGTGCCAGCAGTTCAGTGCAGTTTGCTTTCTTT	CASSSVQFAFF
TRBV6-4	.	17	TRBD2	TRBJ2-1	TGTGCCAGCAAATTTAAATTTAGCGGGGGGCGCTACAATGAGCAGTTCTTC	CASKFKFSGGRYNEQFF
TRBV9	few	16	.	TRBJ1-1	TGTGCCAGCAGCGTAGGACTATTCGCTAGGTCCACTGAAGCTTTCTTT	CASSVGLFARSTEAFF
TRBV10-3	.	15	.	TRBJ1-2	TGTGCCATCAGTGAGTCGAGGGGGAACAGGTATGGCTACACCTTC	CAISESRGNRYGYTF
TRBV6-1	.	17	.	TRBJ1-5	TGTGCCAGCAGTGAAGTGGTCCAGTCAATTAGCAATCAGCCCCAGCATTTT	CASSEVVQSISNQPQHF
TRBV25-1	.	11	.	TRBJ1-2	TGTGCCAGCAGTCAGGGGCTTGGCTACACCTTC	CASSQGLGYTF
TRBV21-1	.	13	.	TRBJ1-2	TGTGCCAGCAGCAGGGACAGGGATTCTGGCTACACCTTC	CASSRDRDSGYTF
TRBV5-5	.	17	TRBD1	TRBJ1-2	TGTGCCAGCAGCTTGGCCGCTTCCGGGACAGGGGGCTTTGGCTACACCTTC	CASSLAASGTGGFGYTF
TRBV5-5	.	15	TRBD1	TRBJ2-1	TGTGCCAGCAGCCTACAGGGGGCGCGATACAATGAGCAGTTCTTC	CASSLQGARYNEQFF
TRBV3-1/TRBV3-2	once	18	.	TRBJ2-6	TGTGCCAGCAGCCAAGGCCTACTAGGGGGCTCTGGGGCCAACGTCCTGACTTTC	CASSQGLLGGSGANVLTF
TRBV7-3	.	14	TRBD1	TRBJ1-1	TGTGCCAGCAGCCAAAGGGGGCGCGGAACTGAAGCTTTCTTT	CASSQRGRGTEAFF
TRBV2	.	17	TRBD1	TRBJ1-2	TGTGCCAGCTCAACCGGGACAGGGGGAAGGGGTAACTATGGCTACACCTTC	CASSTGTGGRGNYGYTF
TRBV29-1	.	13	.	TRBJ2-6	TGCAGCGTTGCAGGGTCCGGGGCCAACGTCCTGACTTTC	CSVAGSGANVLTF
TRBV2	.	14	TRBD2	TRBJ2-2	TGTGCCAGCAGAGAGCGGGAGAACACCGGGGAGCTGTTTTTT	CASRERENTGELFF
TRBV5-1	.	13	.	TRBJ1-2	TGCGCCAGCAGCTCACCCCCGGGTTACGGCTACACCTTC	CASSSPPGYGYTF